This T cell receptor (beta chain) was identified during a study of identical twins. Study-wide findings and caveats: With monozygotic twins, out-of-frame TCR alpha sharing exceeded what models estimated. Fewer insertions marked abundant cord blood beta clonotypes; young adult naive trended weakly, memory not at all. Invariant populations such as MAIT and iNKT cells could partly muddle zero-insertion analyses.

cDNA carried unique molecular identifiers, and a universal primer site was added by template switching. TCRdb recomputed calls from the 5' RACE reads with MiXCR, one row per CDR3 protein. The repertoire holds under 350,000 distinct CDR3 sequences, with 7.5% to 9.5% as singletons. As to this clonotype: Its antigen is as yet unknown.

This sample was also put to use in a study of yellow fever vaccine responses in identical twins.

The TCR was taken from a woman under 30 in good health. The source material was CD8+ T cells sorted from blood.

The CDR3 sequence: CARAPGQPYEQYF. The CDR3 DNA reads TGTGCCAGGGCACCGGGACAGCCCTACGAGCAGTACTTC. This chain connects TRBV11-3 to TRBJ2-7; TRBD1 aligns across 7 bases. Germline trimming cut 9 bases from V and 2 bases from J; bases unmatched to any gene: 7. Germline CDR1 is SGHNT and CDR2 is YENEEA. CDR3 length: 13 residues.